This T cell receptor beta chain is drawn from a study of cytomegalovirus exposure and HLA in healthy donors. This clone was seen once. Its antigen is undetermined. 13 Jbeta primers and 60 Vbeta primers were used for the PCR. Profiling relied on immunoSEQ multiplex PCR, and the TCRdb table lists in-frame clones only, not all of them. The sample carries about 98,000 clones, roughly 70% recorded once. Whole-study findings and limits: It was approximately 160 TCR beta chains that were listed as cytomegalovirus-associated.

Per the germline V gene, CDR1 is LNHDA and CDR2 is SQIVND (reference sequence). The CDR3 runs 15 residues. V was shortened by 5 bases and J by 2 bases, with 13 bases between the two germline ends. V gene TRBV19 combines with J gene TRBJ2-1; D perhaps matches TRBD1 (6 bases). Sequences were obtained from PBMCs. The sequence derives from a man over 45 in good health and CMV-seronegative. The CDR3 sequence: CASSPPQGPYNEQFF. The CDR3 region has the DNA TGTGCCAGTAGTCCCCCGCAGGGGCCCTACAATGAGCAGTTCTTC.